This T cell receptor beta chain appears in the sequencing data of a study of early stage breast cancer tumors. The wider study: ER+/PR+/HER2- status applied to about 75% of the 16 invasive breast tumors. General study points: Tumor and normal breast were distinguished via blood comparison in about 90% of the 16 patients. Compared with adjacent normal breast, tumors showed about 2.3-fold denser, more clonal T cells. Commonly generated sequences made up most enriched TCRB sequences shared between patients.

Some clones are missing from TCRdb's copy, which holds only in-frame ones; the method was immunoSEQ multiplex PCR. Of 9,500 to 11,000 clones in the sample, over 60% were seen once. As regards this clone: Its antigen is as yet unknown.

V shed 4 bases and J 2 bases; nucleotides not matched to a gene: 5. This CDR3 is built from 14 residues. CDR1 and CDR2 (germline): SNHLY, FYNNEI. The sample was breast tumor tissue. This clonotype originated in a person in their 40s with breast cancer. V is TRBV2 and J is TRBJ2-7; 7 positions agree with TRBD2. The chain's CDR3 is CASSGSSGTYEQYF. The CDR3 DNA sequence: TGTGCCAGCAGTGGGTCTAGCGGCACCTACGAGCAGTACTTC.